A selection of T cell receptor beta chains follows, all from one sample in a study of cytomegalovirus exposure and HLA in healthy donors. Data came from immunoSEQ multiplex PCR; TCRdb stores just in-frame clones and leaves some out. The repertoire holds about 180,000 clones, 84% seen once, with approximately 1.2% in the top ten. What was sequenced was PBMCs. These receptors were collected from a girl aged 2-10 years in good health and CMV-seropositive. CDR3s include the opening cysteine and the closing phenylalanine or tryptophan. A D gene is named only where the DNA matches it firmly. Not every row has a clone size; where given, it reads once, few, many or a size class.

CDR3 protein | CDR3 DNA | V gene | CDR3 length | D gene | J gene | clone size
CASSIQGNEKLFF | TGTGCCAGTAGTATACAGGGTAATGAAAAACTGTTTTTT | TRBV19 | 13 | . | TRBJ1-4 | .
CASRTGTGKNIQYF | TGTGCCAGCAGAACCGGGACAGGAAAAAACATTCAGTACTTC | TRBV6-1 | 14 | TRBD1 | TRBJ2-4 | few
CASSLGGTDRGEQYF | TGCGCCAGCAGCTTGGGGGGGACTGACAGGGGCGAGCAGTACTTC | TRBV5-1 | 15 | TRBD1 | TRBJ2-7 | .
CASSKGGTGINQPQHF | TGTGCCAGCAGCAAAGGAGGGACAGGGATCAATCAGCCCCAGCATTTT | TRBV21-1 | 16 | . | TRBJ1-5 | .
CASSSPLAGFGYNEQFF | TGTGCCAGCAGTTCCCCGCTAGCGGGATTTGGGTACAATGAGCAGTTCTTC | TRBV28 | 17 | TRBD2 | TRBJ2-1 | .
CASSVSVNTEAFF | TGTGCCAGCAGTGTTTCAGTGAACACTGAAGCTTTCTTT | TRBV6-4 | 13 | . | TRBJ1-1 | .
CASSPNRLTSGNTIYF | TGTGCCAGCAGCCCAAACAGGCTTACCTCTGGAAACACCATATATTTT | TRBV11-2 | 16 | . | TRBJ1-3 | .
CATSRAGDPGNTIYF | TGTGCCACCAGCAGGGCAGGGGATCCTGGAAACACCATATATTTT | TRBV15 | 15 | . | TRBJ1-3 | .
CASTLLGGETGELFF | TGTGCCAGCACCTTACTAGGAGGGGAGACCGGGGAGCTGTTTTTT | TRBV6-5 | 15 | . | TRBJ2-2 | .
CASSNRGLRNTEAFF | TGCGCCAGCAGCAACCGCGGGCTAAGGAACACTGAAGCTTTCTTT | TRBV5-1 | 15 | . | TRBJ1-1 | once
CASSPSGSGSETQYF | TGTGCCAGCAGTCCCAGCGGGAGTGGGTCGGAGACCCAGTACTTC | TRBV2 | 15 | TRBD2 | TRBJ2-5 | .
CASSPGLAGGNEQFF | TGCGCCAGCAGCCCGGGACTAGCGGGGGGGAATGAGCAGTTCTTC | TRBV5-1 | 15 | TRBD2 | TRBJ2-1 | .
CASGKGYTQYF | TGTGCCAGCGGAAAGGGGTATACGCAGTATTTT | TRBV6-5 | 11 | . | TRBJ2-3 | .
CASSLSGLAPEAFF | TGTGCCAGCAGTTTATCGGGGCTGGCCCCTGAAGCTTTCTTT | TRBV27 | 14 | . | TRBJ1-1 | .
CASSLSGTGLTNQPQHF | TGTGCCAGCAGTTTATCCGGGACAGGGTTGACCAATCAGCCCCAGCATTTT | TRBV27 | 17 | TRBD1 | TRBJ1-5 | .
CASSFGGMGWTEAFF | TGCGCCAGCAGCTTTGGGGGGATGGGGTGGACTGAAGCTTTCTTT | TRBV5-1 | 15 | . | TRBJ1-1 | few
CAGGAVETQYF | TGTGCCGGAGGGGCGGTCGAGACCCAGTACTTC | TRBV30 | 11 | . | TRBJ2-5 | .
CASSATRDF | TGTGCCAGCAGTGCTACTCGGGACTTC | TRBV2 | 9 | . | TRBJ2-7 | few
CASSFTNGVGGRTEAFF | TGTGCCAGCAGCTTTACCAACGGGGTCGGGGGGAGGACTGAAGCTTTCTTT | TRBV11-2 | 17 | . | TRBJ1-1 | .